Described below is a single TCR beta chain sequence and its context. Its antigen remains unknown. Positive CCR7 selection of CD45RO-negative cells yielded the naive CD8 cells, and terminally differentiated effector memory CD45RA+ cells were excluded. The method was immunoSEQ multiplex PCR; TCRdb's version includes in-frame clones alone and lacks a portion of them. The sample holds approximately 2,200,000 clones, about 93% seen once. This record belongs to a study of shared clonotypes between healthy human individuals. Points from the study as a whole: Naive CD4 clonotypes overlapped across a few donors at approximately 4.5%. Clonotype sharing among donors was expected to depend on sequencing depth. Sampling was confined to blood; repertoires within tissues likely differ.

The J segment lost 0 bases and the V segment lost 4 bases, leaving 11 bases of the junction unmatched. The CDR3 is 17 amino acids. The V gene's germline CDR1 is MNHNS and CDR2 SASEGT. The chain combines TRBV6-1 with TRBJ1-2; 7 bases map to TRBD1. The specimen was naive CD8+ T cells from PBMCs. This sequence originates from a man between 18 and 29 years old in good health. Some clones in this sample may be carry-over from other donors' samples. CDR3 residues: CASSGWDSRHTNYGYTF. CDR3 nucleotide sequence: TGTGCCAGCAGTGGGTGGGACAGCCGTCATACTAACTATGGCTACACCTTC.